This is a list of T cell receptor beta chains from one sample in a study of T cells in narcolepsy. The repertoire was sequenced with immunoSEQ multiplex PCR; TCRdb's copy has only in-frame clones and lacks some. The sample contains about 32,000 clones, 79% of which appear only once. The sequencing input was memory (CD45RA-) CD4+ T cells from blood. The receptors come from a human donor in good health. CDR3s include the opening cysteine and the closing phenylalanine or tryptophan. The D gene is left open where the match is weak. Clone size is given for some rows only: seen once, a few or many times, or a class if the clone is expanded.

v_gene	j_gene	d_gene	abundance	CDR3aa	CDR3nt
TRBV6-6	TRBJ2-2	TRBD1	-	CASSPTGVNTGELFF	TGTGCCAGCAGTCCGACAGGGGTCAACACCGGGGAGCTGTTTTTT
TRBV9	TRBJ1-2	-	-	CASSVEGRANYSYTF	TGTGCCAGCAGCGTAGAAGGCAGAGCTAACTATAGCTACACCTTC
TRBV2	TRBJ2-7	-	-	CASSEVSGREQYF	TGTGCCAGCAGTGAGGTTTCGGGGCGCGAGCAGTACTTC
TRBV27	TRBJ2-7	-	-	CASSLEGVGAHKQYF	TGTGCCAGCAGTTTAGAGGGAGTTGGGGCCCACAAGCAGTACTTC
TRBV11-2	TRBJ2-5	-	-	CASSLERRVETQYF	TGTGCCAGCAGCTTGGAGCGGAGGGTGGAGACCCAGTACTTC
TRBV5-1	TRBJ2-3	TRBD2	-	CASSTQLAGGTDTQYF	TGCGCCAGCAGCACCCAACTAGCGGGAGGCACAGATACGCAGTATTTT
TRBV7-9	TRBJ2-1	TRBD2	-	CASTQRRLAGGPREQFF	TGTGCCAGCACCCAAAGGAGGCTAGCGGGAGGGCCGCGAGAGCAGTTCTTC
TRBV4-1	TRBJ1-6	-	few	CASSQDGGSQNSPLHF	TGCGCCAGCAGCCAAGACGGGGGAAGCCAGAATTCACCCCTCCACTTT
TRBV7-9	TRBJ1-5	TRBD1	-	CASSQTGVDQPQHF	TGTGCCAGCAGCCAAACAGGGGTCGATCAGCCCCAGCATTTT
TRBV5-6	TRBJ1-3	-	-	CASSPEPNSGNTIYF	TGTGCCAGCAGCCCAGAACCCAACTCTGGAAACACCATATATTTT
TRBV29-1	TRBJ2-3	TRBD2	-	CSVEETSRDTQYF	TGCAGCGTTGAAGAGACTAGCAGAGATACGCAGTATTTT
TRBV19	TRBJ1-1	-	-	CASSLRGNTEAFF	TGTGCCAGTAGTTTACGGGGAAACACTGAAGCTTTCTTT
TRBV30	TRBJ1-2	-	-	CAWSVGQNYGYTF	TGTGCCTGGAGTGTAGGGCAGAACTATGGCTACACCTTC
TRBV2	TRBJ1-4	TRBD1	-	CASREQGAGEKLFF	TGTGCCAGCAGGGAACAGGGGGCCGGGGAAAAACTGTTTTTT
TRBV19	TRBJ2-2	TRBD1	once	CASSPDRATGELFF	TGTGCCAGTAGTCCGGACAGGGCCACCGGGGAGCTGTTTTTT
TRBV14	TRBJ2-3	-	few	CASSPSTTLSTDTQYF	TGTGCCAGCAGCCCCTCCACGACCCTAAGCACAGATACGCAGTATTTT
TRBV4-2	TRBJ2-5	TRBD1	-	CASSQDSQGASQETQYF	TGTGCCAGCAGCCAAGATTCTCAGGGGGCCTCCCAAGAGACCCAGTACTTC
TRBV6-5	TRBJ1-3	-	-	CASRLQGPGNTIYF	TGTGCCAGCAGACTACAGGGACCTGGAAACACCATATATTTT
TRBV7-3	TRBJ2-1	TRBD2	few	CATSGLADNEQFF	TGTGCCACGTCAGGACTAGCGGACAATGAGCAGTTCTTC
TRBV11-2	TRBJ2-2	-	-	CASSNPPGRNTGELFF	TGTGCCAGCAGCAACCCTCCGGGACGGAACACCGGGGAGCTGTTTTTT
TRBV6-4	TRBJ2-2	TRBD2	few	CASRPLAGGPTGELFF	TGTGCCAGCAGACCACTAGCGGGAGGTCCTACCGGGGAGCTGTTTTTT
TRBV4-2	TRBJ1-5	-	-	CASSQDNQPQHF	TGTGCCAGCAGCCAAGATAATCAGCCCCAGCATTTT
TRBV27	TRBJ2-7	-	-	CASSKGNEQYF	TGTGCCAGCAGTAAGGGTAACGAGCAGTACTTC
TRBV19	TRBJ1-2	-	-	CASSQDQGAFGYTF	TGTGCCAGTAGTCAGGATCAGGGAGCGTTTGGCTACACCTTC
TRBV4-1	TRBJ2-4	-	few	CASSQDWALQNIQYF	TGCGCCAGCAGCCAAGATTGGGCTCTTCAAAACATTCAGTACTTC
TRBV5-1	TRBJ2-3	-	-	CASSFGRDTQYF	TGCGCCAGCAGCTTTGGGAGAGATACGCAGTATTTT
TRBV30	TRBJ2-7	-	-	CAWNTASYEQYF	TGTGCCTGGAATACAGCCTCCTACGAGCAGTACTTC
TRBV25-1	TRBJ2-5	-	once	CASNRGETQYF	TGTGCCAGCAATAGGGGGGAGACCCAGTACTTC
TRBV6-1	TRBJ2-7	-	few	CASSRDTTYEQYF	TGTGCCAGCAGCCGGGACACCACCTACGAGCAGTACTTC
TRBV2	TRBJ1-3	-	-	CASSDSGAGNTIYF	TGTGCCAGCAGTGATTCTGGAGCTGGAAACACCATATATTTT
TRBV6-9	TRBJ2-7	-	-	CASSYSGYEYF	TGTGCCAGCAGTTACTCGGGGTACGAGTACTTC
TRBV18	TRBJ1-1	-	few	CASSSDRSTEAFF	TGTGCCAGCTCATCGGACAGAAGCACTGAAGCTTTCTTT
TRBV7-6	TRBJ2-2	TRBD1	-	CASSAGQGGTGELFF	TGTGCCAGCAGCGCGGGACAGGGAGGAACCGGGGAGCTGTTTTTT
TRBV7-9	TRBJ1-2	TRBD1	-	CASSNRDRVWGYTF	TGTGCCAGCAGCAACCGGGACAGGGTGTGGGGCTACACCTTC
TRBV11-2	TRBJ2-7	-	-	CASSLDQTLVVGEQYF	TGTGCCAGCAGCTTAGATCAGACGCTCGTAGTTGGAGAGCAGTACTTC